Sequencing of this T cell receptor beta chain was carried out in a study of human T cells and chemical hapten exposure. The table lists this clonotype with many counts. Time point denoted: patch test 3, about 24 weeks after DPC sensitization. The treatment denotes: therapeutic diphenylcyclopropenone sensitization with weekly scalp DPC. Whole blood, unfractionated, served as the material for total RNA extraction. J lost 11 bases, V lost 5 bases, and 6 bases had no gene match. The CDR3 loop spans 12 amino acids. Germline CDR1 reads GTSNPN; CDR2 reads SVGIG (reference sequence). TCRdb re-called the RACE reads with MiXCR, one entry per CDR3 protein. Of approximately 160,000 distinct CDR3 sequences listed, roughly a quarter are singletons.

This receptor was identified in a woman younger than 30 with alopecia areata. Some clones in this sample may be carry-over from other donors' samples. Sequencing used whole blood, obtained in connection with sensitization to the hapten diphenylcyclopropenone (DPC). This chain uses TRBV30 with TRBJ2-5; 12 nucleotides align to TRBD2. CDR3 coding DNA: TGTGCCTGGGACCGACTAGCGGGAGTTCAGTACTTC. It specifies CAWDRLAGVQYF.